A selection of T cell receptor beta chains follows, all from one sample in a study of blood T cell repertoires in COVID-19. Some clones are missing from TCRdb's copy, which holds only in-frame ones; the method was immunoSEQ multiplex PCR. This table holds tens of thousands of clones, about three quarters found once. The sample comprised peripheral blood. The receptors were sampled from a woman of 80 years or more with active or convalescent COVID-19. CDR3s include the opening cysteine and the closing phenylalanine or tryptophan. D genes are given only for firm matches. Clone size is not always given. Where it is, it says once, few, many or a class for expanded clones.

-	TRBD1	TRBJ2-3	TRBV7-6	CASSPSTGAGTDTQYF	TGTGCCAGCAGCCCCAGTACAGGGGCGGGCACAGATACGCAGTATTTT
-	-	TRBJ2-2	TRBV11-3	CASSLVAGEAGELFF	TGTGCCAGCAGCTTAGTAGCAGGGGAAGCCGGGGAGCTGTTTTTT
-	-	TRBJ1-2	TRBV21-1	CASSKARERGGYTF	TGTGCCAGCAGCAAAGCCCGGGAGAGGGGTGGCTACACCTTC
-	TRBD1	TRBJ2-7	TRBV15	CATSRDLWTGGYEQYF	TGTGCCACCAGCAGAGATCTCTGGACAGGGGGCTACGAGCAGTACTTC
-	-	TRBJ1-2	TRBV28	CASSSRVLGYTF	TGTGCCAGCAGTTCCAGGGTTCTTGGCTACACCTTC
-	TRBD2	TRBJ2-7	TRBV2	CATSGGGSYEQYF	TGTGCCACCTCTGGCGGGGGGTCCTACGAGCAGTACTTC
-	TRBD2	TRBJ2-1	TRBV19	CASSIRGGGEQFF	TGTGCCAGTAGTATCCGGGGGGGCGGGGAGCAGTTCTTC
-	-	TRBJ2-5	TRBV28	CASRLQGTETQYF	TGTGCCAGCAGGCTACAGGGTACAGAGACCCAGTACTTC
-	TRBD1	TRBJ1-1	TRBV10-1	CASSFDRGSGEAFF	TGCGCCAGCAGTTTCGACAGGGGCTCGGGGGAAGCTTTCTTT
-	TRBD1	TRBJ1-1	TRBV6-5	CASTNRGMTTEAFF	TGTGCCAGCACCAACAGGGGTATGACCACTGAAGCTTTCTTT
once	TRBD2	TRBJ2-1	TRBV19	CASCAGGWNNEQFF	TGTGCCAGTTGTGCGGGGGGGTGGAACAATGAGCAGTTCTTC
-	TRBD1	TRBJ1-1	TRBV7-2	CASSLGGPGTVNTEAFF	TGTGCCAGCAGCTTAGGAGGGCCCGGGACAGTCAACACTGAAGCTTTCTTT
-	TRBD1	TRBJ2-7	TRBV4-3	CASSQEPPGQILGEQYF	TGCGCCAGCAGCCAAGAACCTCCGGGACAGATCTTGGGCGAGCAGTACTTC